The entry below gives a single T cell receptor beta chain sequence along with its context. There are many counts of this clonotype. Its antigen is not yet known. No per-base quality is available; no much larger clone lies one base away. Reading from cysteine to phenylalanine, the CDR3 counts 14 amino acids. Left in the record is the CDR3 DNA by itself, 42 bases read in frame from the first base. At the junction V is shortened by 0 bases and J by 6 bases, with 12 bases in between. Libraries came from multiplex PCR. Sequencing was carried out with an Illumina HiSeq 4000. CDR3 regions were amplified by Arm-PCR with iRepertoire HTBI primers to construct TCR beta libraries. Before sequencing, the PCR products underwent gel purification. In the paper's pipeline: A total of roughly 58 TRBV and some 15 TRBJ segments were identified across samples and were used for gene usage analysis of CDR3 amino acid clonotypes. COPE and FqMerger were used to merge filtered high-quality paired reads into contigs. Contigs were aligned with BLAST to IMGT TRBV, TRBD and TRBJ reference genes, and CDR3 was defined per IMGT. Clonotypes above 0.1% frequency were classified as highly expanded clones. Shannon entropy was used to measure repertoire diversity, and the Gini coefficient was used to measure V-J evenness. Public clonotypes were defined as clonotypes shared by more than one individual. TCRdb reran the public reads through fastp at Q25 and MiXCR, keeping productive beta chains. Rows with a matching CDR3 protein are joined into one entry that keeps the most common DNA and genes. The V and J calls and clone size come from TCRdb's table, not from the authors' own analysis. For this sample the table gives 540,000 or so distinct CDR3 sequences, of which roughly 14% were detected only once. The top ten constitute roughly 10% of the sample.

This record belongs to a study of regulatory T cells in long-lasting Graves disease (dated by TCRdb to 2020 to 2023). At the level of the whole study: In the newly diagnosed Graves' disease group, patients had been taking antithyroid drugs for less than 3 months. Patients with persistent Graves' disease were compared with patients with newly diagnosed Graves' disease using TCR sequencing and RNA sequencing of peripheral blood. The study was conducted in China and was registered as a clinical trial. A total of 33 samples were covered by TCR sequencing, comprising 13 persistent and around 20 newly diagnosed Graves' disease patients.

Paper-wide results and their limitations: The authors noted that the small sample size was a limitation that may lower accuracy. TRBV28, TRBJ1-2 and TRBJ2-5 were preferentially used in persistent disease, while TRBV20-1 and TRBJ2-1 were favored in newly diagnosed disease. Patients with persistent disease shared more public clonotypes (around 2,700) than newly diagnosed patients did (around 1,000). Because the primary lesion, thyroid tissue, could not be accessed, the study looked at peripheral blood alone. Sequencing and analysis were restricted to the TCR beta chain. Compared with newly diagnosed patients, persistent Graves' disease patients had lower TCR Shannon entropy and fewer highly expanded clones, which suggests clonal expansion.

What the time point label conveys for this sample: newly diagnosed GD, antithyroid drugs for less than 3 months. For both TCR sequencing and RNA sequencing, RNA was extracted from PBMCs using TRIzol. The diagnosis of Graves' disease was made according to American Thyroid Association guidelines. Patients for the study were recruited at an endocrinology department in Xi'an, China. From each patient, about 9 milliliters of peripheral blood was collected into an EDTA anticoagulant tube. Ficoll Paque Plus density gradient separation was used to isolate PBMCs, and no additional T cell sorting was done. An Agilent 2100 Bioanalyzer and agarose gel were used to check RNA quality, and a NanoDrop 2000 was used to measure RNA concentration. These same data were also listed under a study on T cells in Graves' hyperthyroidism and ophthalmopathy. As the second publication notes: Stable Graves' hyperthyroidism was defined as the absence of progression to ophthalmopathy over 18 months of follow-up. Hyperthyroidism patients were newly diagnosed, had a disease duration of under 2 months, and were aged 18 to 65 years. Patients with uncontrolled infections, other autoimmune diseases, pregnancy or lactation were excluded. Diagnoses relied on clinical symptoms, serum thyroxine and TRAb, thyroid ultrasound and orbital computed tomography. The TCR CDR3 was subjected to a first round of RT-PCR using the HTBI primer set and the Qiagen OneStep RT-PCR kit. Blood samples also contained most of the expanded thyroid clonotypes (frequency above 0.001), which suggests that blood repertoires may reflect thyroid immune responses. A 13 V-J signature model separated ophthalmopathy from stable hyperthyroidism, with about 90% sensitivity and roughly 84% specificity in cross-validation and 80%/75% in testing. During validation, the model predicted progression to ophthalmopathy a median of around six months ahead of onset, with around 70% sensitivity and 72% to 85% specificity. To identify TCR V-J signatures that set the groups apart, the researchers used a discovery cohort of more than 95 patients, made up of 40 to 45 with Graves' ophthalmopathy and 57 with stable Graves' hyperthyroidism. An independent validation cohort of about 19 hyperthyroidism patients and 15 or so patients who later progressed to ophthalmopathy tested prospective prediction of ophthalmopathy. The approximately 100 discovery patients were randomly divided into training and test sets at a 7:3 ratio. Thyroid tissue and blood T-cell repertoires from about six Graves' hyperthyroidism patients were also compared in the study. After blood sampling, hyperthyroidism patients were treated with methimazole at a starting dose of 30 mg daily, and ophthalmopathy patients were treated with high-dose intravenous methylprednisolone. A second multiplex PCR round built the libraries, followed by size selection and purification. The libraries were sequenced on an Illumina HiSeq2000 using paired-end 100 bp reads. SOAPnuke was used to process the raw data, throwing out any read that contained adapters or uncalled bases, had a mean Phred below 15, or lacked an exact constant-primer or identifier match. COPE v1.2.5 was used to merge high-quality paired reads, and clonotypes were defined as unique nucleotide sequences. MiTCR v1.1 was used to align the clonotypes against IMGT TRBV, TRBD and TRBJ reference segments. The analysis was restricted to V-J combinations with a frequency above 0.0001, which together covered about 99% of the repertoires. The TCS score was defined as the ratio of F50 (clonal expansion) to E x V (chaos), calculated using BLOSUM62-based TCRdist between CDR3 peptides within each V-J. Welch's t-statistics and random forest reduced 450 to 600 V-J features to 13, which were used in a naive Bayes classifier (R e1071). Sample size was not statistically predetermined, and investigators were not blinded to group allocation. According to the paper, TCR Vbeta CDR3 sequencing was carried out on more than 120 peripheral blood samples, which came from fewer than 50 ophthalmopathy, under 85 hyperthyroidism and roughly 17 progressor patients.

This sequence uses TRBV12-3 or TRBV12-4 and TRBJ2-7; the D gene is not confidently resolved. Source: peripheral blood mononuclear cells (PBMCs), taken at new diagnosis, from a patient treated with antithyroid drugs. The TCR comes from a young man with Graves disease. Donor details come from another sample of the same person, matched by shared clones. The base sequence is TGTGCCAGCAGTTTAGCCCTATCTCTCGCCGAGCAGTACTTC. This translates into CASSLALSLAEQYF.